This TCR beta chain was recorded in a study of radiotherapy plus CTLA-4 blockade in lung cancer. In the study overall: Among enrolled patients, roughly 18% responded and around 30% achieved disease control. Study results and caveats: Early clonal dynamics of blood T cells, together with interferon-beta, were reported as the best response predictor. Expansion of tumor-derived TCR clones was observed in blood after radiotherapy plus ipilimumab.

Comments on this clone: Its specificity is not known.

Assay used: immunoSEQ multiplex PCR; TCRdb lists only in-frame clones, some missing. The data contain approximately 98,000 clones, roughly four fifths of them singletons. Each patient with chemo-refractory metastatic non-small-cell lung cancer was treated with focal radiation plus CTLA-4 blockade using ipilimumab. Germline V gene data show CDR1 as PRHDT and CDR2 as FYEKMQ (reference sequence). V was pared by 5 bases and J by 9 bases, with 19 bases between. The CDR3 has 15 amino acids. The sample consisted of peripheral blood, taken from a patient treated with radiotherapy plus ipilimumab. This TCR was recovered from a human donor with non-small cell lung cancer who had a partial response to radiotherapy plus ipilimumab. V is TRBV13 and J is TRBJ2-2, with a possible D match to TRBD2 (6 bases). CDR3 sequence (DNA): TGTGCCAGCAGCGGGGCGGGGCAGAAATCCCGGGAGCTGTTTTTT. Amino acid sequence: CASSGAGQKSRELFF.